This T cell receptor (beta chain) was recorded in a study of cytomegalovirus exposure and HLA in healthy donors (TCRdb year 2017). Concerning the study at large: An earlier analysis of fewer than 750 of the donors reported 276 Gb of sequence data and 117 million unique TCR beta sequences obtained from approximately 180 million T cells. Along with the approximately 600-subject first cohort, a separate validation cohort of over a hundred different subjects was used. HLA typing covered class I and class II loci at four-digit resolution. Rather than drawing on any new phenotypic data, the later analysis identified candidate immune exposures from TCR beta sequences and the way those sequences occurred across donors. To study patterns of TCR occurrence, a later analysis re-analyzed previously published TCR beta repertoires from under 750 donors and added high-resolution HLA genotyping. In an earlier analysis of several hundred of the donors, high-throughput TCR beta sequencing was used to judge whether each TCR beta V gene segment behaved as functional or pseudogenic. Roughly 5 DR-DQ haplotypes were handled as single units for association and clustering, since linkage in the cohort was strong. Among roughly 370 genotyped donors of the cohort, an average of roughly 240,000 unique TCR beta nucleotide sequences were sequenced per donor, roughly 18% of them non-productive. Alongside the repertoire data, information on donor age, sex, ethnicity and CMV serostatus was compiled. The study profiled the T cell repertoires of fewer than 850 subjects by immunosequencing and related them to cytomegalovirus serostatus. A later genetic analysis took genome-wide SNP genotypes for about 55% of the roughly 670 donors and used that subset as a discovery cohort. The study aimed to test whether cataloging public T cell receptors could reveal signatures of past pathogen exposure. To predict cytomegalovirus infection status, the study brought together high-throughput TCR immunosequencing, statistical association of individual TCRs with disease status, and machine learning. An early release that covered around 590 HLA-typed donors contained around 330 gigabases of sequencing data and tens of millions of unique TCR sequences. Of the 300 to 500 genotyped donors, roughly 76% were placed in the genetic ancestry cluster associated with self-reported Caucasian donors. The number of typed donors differed by locus: about 629-630 for A, B, C, DRB1 and DQB1; some 540 for DQA1; roughly 600 for DPA1; and around 450 for DPB1. Every repertoire in the discovery cohort had been generated on one and the same sequencing platform. The study at large found these results: According to a later analysis, parvovirus B19, influenza, CMV and Epstein-Barr virus appeared linked to several top co-occurrence clusters. V-gene and J-gene trimming of TCR beta chains was associated with a missense DCLRE1C variant in a later genetic analysis, and the association was replicated in an independent cohort. The study gave a list of over 150 TCR beta chains associated with cytomegalovirus. A later analysis found that HLA-associated TCR beta chains were more clonally expanded and had lower generation probabilities than equally common non-associated chains. In a later genetic analysis, fewer N-insertions in productive TCRs were reported among donors in an Asian-associated ancestry cluster than the approximately 710-donor mean. A cluster of highly shared sequence variants was judged likely to represent a technical artifact of the sequencing pipeline. Roughly 17 rarely observed V segments, including chromosome 9 orphons, were excluded from the earlier analysis of 550 to 700 of the donors because counts were too low. A further reported finding was that TCR beta sequences accurately predicted the HLA-A and HLA-B alleles for most subjects in the first cohort. The authors suggested that the approach could potentially be generalized to other disease states and immunological phenotypes. A later analysis found that TCR association rates varied across HLA loci, with DRB1 alleles showing the most associated TCRs and HLA-C alleles the fewest. In an earlier analysis of approximately 600 of the donors, most TCR beta V segments were observed in productive rearrangements about 87% or about 30% of the time, broadly matching IMGT annotations. A few of the identified cytomegalovirus-associated TCR beta chains were confirmed in vitro to be specific for cytomegalovirus antigens. Correlated functional status among segregating V segments might reflect linkage disequilibrium, but an unknown experimental factor could not be ruled out. HLA typing was unavailable for some donors at each locus, so association tests used only the typed subset. When HLA alleles, especially DR and DQ, strongly co-occurred, attributing TCR associations to individual alleles was difficult. While some public TCRs were present in many individuals, most TCR sequences turned up only very rarely across donors. Cytomegalovirus status was reported to be diagnosed by the classifier with high specificity and sensitivity in both the original and validation cohorts. Immune exposure information for the cohort was limited to CMV serostatus. According to a later analysis, most CMV-associated TCR beta chains appeared to be HLA-restricted, and the HLA associations seemed to be driven largely by CMV exposure. The presence/absence analyses assumed that sequencing depth was roughly uniform across donors, and that assumption may not be true. Only TCR beta chains were sequenced in this cohort, and the absence of alpha or paired-chain data limited detectable features. At a false discovery rate of 0.05, a later analysis linked 15,000 to 20,000 TCR beta sequences to specific HLA alleles.

The library was produced with the immunoSEQ multiplex PCR assay. For the multiplex PCR, a mixture combining 60 forward primers for TCR Vbeta segments and 13 reverse primers for TCR Jbeta segments was used. A multiplex PCR assay on genomic DNA amplified the CDR3 region of rearranged TCR beta genes. The amplified TCR beta libraries were sequenced on the Illumina HiSeq System as 87-base-pair reads. As for how the authors treated the data: Across the 640 or so repertoires, a later analysis counted tens of millions of unique TCR beta chains, roughly 11 million of which were shared by at least two donors. To remove PCR and sequencing errors, raw reads were error-corrected and collapsed into unique sequences using a nearest-neighbor algorithm that merged closely related sequences. V, D and J gene segments were assigned by aligning CDR3 sequences to IMGT reference sequences. For a sequence to be retained, a match of at least six nucleotides was required to both a V gene segment and a J gene segment. Rearrangements were called productive when the CDR3 lacked stop codons and stayed in frame with V and J; all others were non-productive. Following IMGT convention, CDR3 was defined as the stretch from the second conserved V-encoded cysteine up to the conserved J-encoded phenylalanine. The earlier analysis of some 600 of the donors excluded sequences that lacked an unambiguous match to a single V gene segment. An earlier analysis of a few hundred of the donors classified V segments as functional when productive rearrangements were above 56.7% and as segregating when the standard deviation between donors was above 5%. A statistical classification framework was developed to diagnose cytomegalovirus status using the catalog of TCR beta chain sequences. In a later analysis, TCR nucleotide sequences were compared against IMGT/GENE-DB human TR gene sequences so that V and J genes could be assigned. In a later analysis, CDR3 sequences and most-parsimonious VDJ recombination scenarios were assigned using the TCRdist pipeline. In a later analysis, each TCR beta chain was defined by its CDR3 amino acid sequence together with its V-gene family, and reads lacking a unique V-gene family were excluded. In a later analysis, 500 to 650 highly shared, low-generation-probability nucleotide sequences were removed to address suspected cross-contamination and a sequencing artifact. A later analysis calculated a clonal expansion index for each public chain from normalized within-repertoire ranks of inferred template counts. Generation probabilities in a later analysis came from a VDJ recombination model fitted to out-of-frame rearrangements, and those results were checked against IGoR. In a later analysis, hypergeometric tests were used to score TCR-TCR, TCR-HLA and TCR-CMV co-occurrence, with a repertoire-size bias correction applied to TCR pairs. In a later analysis, false discovery rates were estimated by permuting HLA or CMV assignments 20 times. In a later analysis, co-occurring TCRs were grouped with DBSCAN, and TCRdist sequence similarity was added when clustering was performed within HLA-allele-positive subsets. Co-occurrence clustering excluded repertoires with fewer than 30,000 or more than 120,000 public chains, plus five with anomalous nucleotide sharing. TCRdb holds this immuneACCESS table with in-frame rearrangements only. Some clones are missing; in checked studies, unresolved V genes explain under half, and the rest has no known cause. The V and J calls and the clone size are those of that table, but D and trimming were determined from the DNA. The sample yields fewer than 200,000 clones; approximately 71% were counted once. The ten largest make up over 1.2% of the sample.

The cohort comprised more than 550 healthy bone marrow donors. At the time of sampling, all cohort members were nominally healthy, though unrecorded immune exposures were likely present. The donor was CMV seronegative and was included in the group of about 400 seronegative cohort members. Every donor gave a peripheral blood sample, and the peripheral blood mononuclear cells from that sample were used for TCR beta sequencing. Genomic DNA was extracted from the blood cell samples with the Qiagen DNeasy Blood Extraction Kit. Comments on this clone: What antigen it recognizes has not been identified. Base qualities were left out, and no much larger clone turns up one base away.

Sequencing was carried out using PBMCs. This sequence originates from a girl aged 5-17 years in good health and CMV-seronegative.

The CDR3 region reads CASSPISTRGLNQPQHF. The bases read TGTGCCAGCAGTCCAATTTCGACCAGGGGGCTTAATCAGCCCCAGCATTTT. This sequence uses TRBV27 and TRBJ1-5; 8 nucleotides in the junction match TRBD1. CDR1 and CDR2 are read off the germline V gene (reference sequence) as MNHEY and SMNVEV. Trimmed from V: 5 bases; trimmed from J: 4 bases; junction bases lacking a gene match: 13. Counted from cysteine to phenylalanine, this CDR3 has 17 amino acids. Only the CDR3 region is kept as DNA, spanning 51 bases read in frame from base 1.